These T cell receptor beta chains were read from a single sample in a study of blood T cell repertoires in COVID-19. Here immunoSEQ multiplex PCR was the method, and the copy in TCRdb shows in-frame clones only, minus some. The sample consists of some 120,000 clones, approximately 90% of them appearing once. The sequencing input was peripheral blood. The receptors here all came from a woman in her 50s with acute or convalescent COVID-19. The CDR3 runs from the conserved cysteine through the conserved F or W. The D gene is left open where the match is weak. A row's size may be missing; if present it is once, few, many or a size class.

>TRBV7-2|TRBJ1-2|.|once
TGTGCCAGCAGCTTAGGACGCGGGGACTATGGCTACACCTTC
CASSLGRGDYGYTF
>TRBV6-5|TRBJ1-2|TRBD1|.
TGTGCCAGCAGTTACTCAGGACAGGGGGGGACCTTC
CASSYSGQGGTF
>TRBV3-1/TRBV3-2|TRBJ2-2|.|.
TGTGCCAGCAGCCAGGAGGTCCCTACCGGGGAGCTGTTTTTT
CASSQEVPTGELFF
>TRBV24-1|TRBJ2-2|.|.
TGTGCCACCAGTGAGCCTCAGGGGACCGGGGAGCTGTTTTTT
CATSEPQGTGELFF
>TRBV2|TRBJ1-5|TRBD1|.
TGTGCCAGCCAATTAGACAGGGGTGGAAATCAGCCCCAGCATTTT
CASQLDRGGNQPQHF
>TRBV10-3|TRBJ1-5|.|.
TGTGCCATCAGTGAGTCTACAGGGTTCAATCAGCCCCAGCATTTT
CAISESTGFNQPQHF
>TRBV2|TRBJ1-1|TRBD1|.
TGTGCCAGTAAACAGGGGTTGAACACTGAAGCTTTCTTT
CASKQGLNTEAFF
>TRBV10-1|TRBJ2-6|TRBD2|.
TGCGCCAGGTCTAGCGGACCACCCTCTGGGGCCAACGTCCTGACTTTC
CARSSGPPSGANVLTF
>TRBV24-1|TRBJ2-1|.|.
TGTGCCACCAGTGACCTCTACGGGGATGAGCAGTTCTTC
CATSDLYGDEQFF
>TRBV9|TRBJ1-1|.|.
TGTGCCAGCAGCGTAGATACGTCTGGCATAAGGGGACTAAACACTGAAGCTTTCTTT
CASSVDTSGIRGLNTEAFF
>TRBV18|TRBJ2-3|.|.
TGTGCCAGCTCACCACGCAGAAACACAGATACGCAGTATTTT
CASSPRRNTDTQYF
>TRBV6-1|TRBJ1-2|TRBD1|.
TGTGCCAGCAGTGAATCGACAGGGGTGTATGGCTACACCTTC
CASSESTGVYGYTF
>TRBV5-4|TRBJ2-1|TRBD2|.
TGTGCCAGCAGCTTGGCGACTAGCGGGAACCTGAATGAGCAGTTCTTC
CASSLATSGNLNEQFF
>TRBV6-5|TRBJ1-5|TRBD1|once
TGTGCCAGCAGCAAAGGGACAGGGGGAAATCAGCCCCAGCATTTT
CASSKGTGGNQPQHF
>TRBV27|TRBJ1-5|.|.
TGTGCCAGCAGTCCTCGGGTCCCCTATAGCAATCAGCCCCAGCATTTT
CASSPRVPYSNQPQHF
>TRBV27|TRBJ1-1|TRBD1|.
TGTGCCAGCAGTCACTGGACAGGGGCGAACACTGAAGCTTTCTTT
CASSHWTGANTEAFF
>TRBV6-6|TRBJ2-4|.|.
TGTGCCAGCAGTAATCTAGCCAAAAACATTCAGTACTTC
CASSNLAKNIQYF
>TRBV4-3|TRBJ2-6|.|.
TGCGCCAGCAGCCAGGACTGGGCGACCTCTGGGGCCAACGTCCTGACTTTC
CASSQDWATSGANVLTF
>TRBV30|TRBJ1-2|TRBD1|.
TGTGCCCGGAGCACGGGACAGACTAACTATGGCTACACCTTC
CARSTGQTNYGYTF
>TRBV7-2|TRBJ2-1|.|.
TGTGCCAGCAGCTTAGCGGCTGTAAACAATGAGCAGTTCTTC
CASSLAAVNNEQFF
>TRBV3-1/TRBV3-2|TRBJ1-1|.|.
TGTGCCAGCACCGCGGGGGGGTGGAACACTGAAGCTTTCTTT
CASTAGGWNTEAFF
>TRBV15|TRBJ2-1|TRBD2|.
TGTGCCACCAGCAGGGGAGCGGGAGGGTCCTACAATGAGCAGTTCTTC
CATSRGAGGSYNEQFF
>TRBV11-2|TRBJ2-5|TRBD1|.
TGTGCCAGCAGCTTAGATCTCGGACAGGGTTCAGAGACCCAGTACTTC
CASSLDLGQGSETQYF
>TRBV30|TRBJ2-2|TRBD1|.
TGTGCCTGGAGTGCGTGGACAGGGGAAGGATTTAACACCGGGGAGCTGTTTTTT
CAWSAWTGEGFNTGELFF
>TRBV6-5|TRBJ1-1|.|.
TGTGCCAGCACGAGGTACAGGGCGGGCACTGAAGCTTTCTTT
CASTRYRAGTEAFF
>TRBV2|TRBJ2-3|TRBD2|.
TGTGCCAGCCAGGGGGATCCGGGACTAGCGGGAGGGCCGGGGGAAGATACGCAGTATTTT
CASQGDPGLAGGPGEDTQYF
>TRBV5-1|TRBJ2-2|.|.
TGCGCCAGCAGCTTGGACCTCCGGGACACATCGAACACCGGGGAGCTGTTTTTT
CASSLDLRDTSNTGELFF
>TRBV19|TRBJ2-7|.|.
TGTGCCAGTAGCCACTCCACCGAGCAGTACTTC
CASSHSTEQYF
>TRBV13|TRBJ2-5|.|.
TGTGCCAGCAGCTTTTCTTTGTTGGCGGGCCACCAAGAGACCCAGTACTTC
CASSFSLLAGHQETQYF
>TRBV5-4|TRBJ1-1|.|.
TGTGCCAGCAGCTTGGACAGTTATGAAGCTTTCTTT
CASSLDSYEAFF
>TRBV20-1|TRBJ2-5|.|.
TGCAGTGCTACGTCCCAAGAGACCCAGTACTTC
CSATSQETQYF
>TRBV6-5|TRBJ1-4|.|.
TGTGCCAGTGGTCCGGGAACCAACAATGAAAAACTGTTTTTT
CASGPGTNNEKLFF
>TRBV6-5|TRBJ1-2|.|once
TGTGCCAGCGGGAGGGGGAACGATGGCTACACCTTC
CASGRGNDGYTF
>TRBV11-2|TRBJ1-1|.|.
TGTGCCAGCAGCTTAGTAGACACTGAAGCTTTCTTT
CASSLVDTEAFF
>TRBV27|TRBJ2-3|.|.
TGTGCCAGCAGTTTACTTCCCGGCCAGGGATTCACAGATACGCAGTATTTT
CASSLLPGQGFTDTQYF
>TRBV2|TRBJ1-4|.|.
TGTGCCAGCAGTGGATATAGTGAAAAACTGTTTTTT
CASSGYSEKLFF
>TRBV5-1|TRBJ2-1|.|.
TGCGCCAGCAGCTTGGCGGAAATAGGACTTAGGCCGAGATCCTACAATGAGCAGTTCTTC
CASSLAEIGLRPRSYNEQFF
>TRBV18|TRBJ2-7|.|.
TGTGCCAGCTCACCGACGAGAGGTCTCTCCTACGAGCAGTACTTC
CASSPTRGLSYEQYF
>TRBV4-2|TRBJ2-3|.|once
TGTGCCAGCAGCCAGCTCCAAGGCGGGGGCACAGATACGCAGTATTTT
CASSQLQGGGTDTQYF
>TRBV6-5|TRBJ1-3|.|.
TGTGCCAGCAGGCGGACAGCTGGAAACACCATATATTTT
CASRRTAGNTIYF
>TRBV5-6|TRBJ1-1|.|few
TGTGCCAGCAGCTTGGCCGGGGGGGACTTGGCTTTCTTT
CASSLAGGDLAFF
>TRBV3-1/TRBV3-2|TRBJ1-2|.|.
TGTGCCAGCAGCCTGGGATCACAGGGTGCGGTAGGCTACACCTTC
CASSLGSQGAVGYTF
>TRBV5-1|TRBJ1-2|.|.
TGCGCCAGCAGCTTGGGAAAAGGGGGACCAGCTTATGGCTACACCTTC
CASSLGKGGPAYGYTF
>TRBV9|TRBJ2-2|.|.
TGTGCCAGCAGCGTAGGAAACCTAAACACCGGGGAGCTGTTTTTT
CASSVGNLNTGELFF